The subject of this entry is one TCR beta chain. This sample was taken from a study of Graves' ophthalmopathy and Graves' hyperthyroidism. CDR1 and CDR2 (germline): SQVTM, ANQGSEA. The CDR3 has 11 residues. Trimming removed 8 bases at V and 4 bases at J, with 11 bases between. The study recruited hyperthyroidism patients aged 18 to 65 who were newly diagnosed, under 2 months' duration. The study excluded patients with other autoimmune diseases, uncontrolled infections, pregnancy or lactation. Scientists amplified the TCR beta CDR3 regions from RNA transcripts. The library came from an HTBI-primed first-round RT-PCR and a second-round multiplex PCR. TCRdb reprocessed the multiplex PCR reads via MiXCR and lists one record per CDR3 protein. The table includes around 520,000 distinct CDR3 sequences, less than 40% detected once.

This clonotype was sampled from an adult man with Graves' hyperthyroidism. The sample consisted of peripheral blood or thyroid tissue (not recorded which). This chain joins TRBV29-1 and TRBJ2-5; unclear D gene. The CDR3 here is CSSDLGETQYF. The CDR3 DNA is TGCAGCTCTGATCTAGGAGAGACCCAGTACTTC.